This T cell receptor beta chain was identified in a study of vaccination and CD4 T cells after COVID-19. The overall study: The study collected post-vaccine samples a median approximately 70 days after dose two, with a range of 14 to 241. Cells were stimulated with overlapping spike peptides from SARS-CoV-2, HCoV-NL63, HCoV-OC43 and HCoV-229E.

This clonotype was detected only a few times. The target antigen is unknown. Losses at the gene ends were 0 bases for V and 5 bases for J; bases not matched to a gene: 7. Germline V gene data show CDR1 as GTSNPN and CDR2 as SVGIG (reference sequence). The CDR3 is 15 residues long. With the Oncomine TCR Beta short-read assay, DNA from cultured CD4+ T cells was sequenced. TCRdb reprocessed the PCR reads via MiXCR and lists one record per CDR3 protein. The sample lists 9,500 to 10,000 distinct CDR3 sequences; 30% to 45% were seen once. Treatment of the sample: roughly 10-day PBMC culture with coronavirus spike peptide pools or control peptides (ViraFEST assay).

The sample was CD4+ T cells from blood, cultured in vitro. This receptor was obtained from a human donor who had recovered from COVID-19. The chain carries TRBV30 and TRBJ2-5, with 9 positions matching TRBD1. The CDR3 region is CAWSVGTGRMETQYF. The CDR3 coding sequence is TGTGCCTGGAGTGTAGGGACAGGGAGGATGGAGACCCAGTACTTC.